This T cell receptor (beta chain) was sequenced during a study of shared clonotypes between healthy human individuals. General observations from the study: Clonotype sharing among donors was thought likely to change with sequencing depth.

CDR3 length equals 14 residues. Germline V lookup: CDR1 SGHTA, CDR2 FQGNSA. V was shortened by 5 bases and J by 0 bases, with 11 bases between the two germline ends. Remarks on this clone: Its antigen remains unidentified. A far larger clone is one nucleotide away, so this likely arose from a read error.

Profiled with immunoSEQ multiplex PCR; TCRdb holds only in-frame clones, not every one. The sample consists of some 490,000 clones, approximately 84% of them appearing once. Sequencing used PBMCs. The sequence was collected from a woman aged 35 to 49 in good health. Some clones in this sample may be carry-over from other donors' samples. This chain uses TRBV7-2 with TRBJ2-7; D perhaps matches TRBD1 (6 bases). In DNA form, the CDR3 reads TGTGCCAGCAGCACCGACAGGAACTCCTACGAGCAGTACTTC. It codes for CASSTDRNSYEQYF.